Sequencing of this TCR beta chain was carried out in a study of blood T cell repertoires in COVID-19. Study overall: Specimens from acute and convalescent COVID-19 originated in the United States, Italy and Spain. PBMCs, B-cell-depleted T cells, or T cells were the source of the cDNA or gDNA that made up the material.

Source study methods: For nucleated cells, counts were estimated from reference gene primer amplification. The data were produced by immunoSEQ multiplex PCR, yet TCRdb's version contains in-frame clones alone and is incomplete. V, J and clone size are taken as reported in that table, and D and trimming were inferred from the DNA itself. The sample carries just over 350,000 clones, roughly 87% recorded once. In germline, CDR1 is SGHRS, CDR2 YFSETQ. The CDR3 totals 15 residues. V was pared by 4 bases and J by 10 bases, with 18 bases between. Donors in Cohort 3 who had recovered were those with two negative PCRs, healthcare professional clearance, or resolution of their symptoms.

Sequences were obtained from PBMCs or T cells enriched from blood (not recorded which). The chain recombines TRBV5-1 with TRBJ1-6; D might be TRBD1 (6 bases). The sequence came from a woman aged 25 to 45 who had recovered from COVID-19. The CDR3 sequence: CASSPGTLYDSPLHF. Written as DNA, the CDR3 is TGCGCCAGCAGCCCGGGGACATTATACGACTCACCCCTCCACTTT. Complete variable domain (other parts from reference TRBV5-1 and TRBJ1-6): KAGVTQTPRYLIKTRGQQVTLSCSPISGHRSVSWYQQTPGQGLQFLFEYFSETQRNKGNFPGRFSGRQFSNSRSEMNVSTLELGDSALYLCASSPGTLYDSPLHFGNGTRLTVT.